Below, 17 T cell receptor beta chains from the same sample are listed, as sequenced in a study of T cell repertoires in cytomegalovirus infection. TCRdb passed the reads through MiXCR, listing each CDR3 protein once. The repertoire has 310,000 or so distinct CDR3 sequences, roughly 15% of them found once; the top ten carry approximately 12%. Sequences were obtained from PBMCs. Receptors originate from a human donor in good health (CMV status not recorded). Some clones in this sample may be carry-over from other donors' samples.

The chain employs TRBV27 and TRBJ2-3, with D uncertain. The CDR3 runs to 14 residues. Germline V CDR1 and CDR2: MNHEY, SMNVEV (reference sequence). Between the trimmed V and J ends, which lost 6 bases and 2 bases, there was a span of 12 bases. CDR3 sequence (DNA): TGTGCCAGCAGAAGACTCTCCTACACAGATACGCAGTATTTT. Translation gives CASRRLSYTDTQYF.

This clonotype was seen more than once but under ten times. The rearrangement joins TRBV20-1 to TRBJ2-7, with D perhaps being TRBD1 or TRBD2 (5 bases each). The length of the CDR3 is 12 residues. V dropped 2 bases and J dropped 3 bases, with 8 bases sitting between them. The germline CDR1 and CDR2 sequences are DFQATT and SNEGSKA (reference sequence). The CDR3 bases are TGCAGTGCTAGACGGGGCAACTACGAGCAGTACTTC. It is translated as CSARRGNYEQYF.

The CDR3 loop reads CSAIWGNTGELFF. As DNA, the CDR3 is TGCAGTGCTATTTGGGGGAACACCGGGGAGCTGTTTTTT. The chain uses TRBV20-1 and TRBJ2-2; D is undetermined. This CDR3 has 13 amino acids. Per germline, CDR1 DFQATT and CDR2 SNEGSKA (reference sequence). V was pared by 4 bases and J by 1 base, with 7 bases between.

This clonotype was seen a handful of times. The V gene is TRBV4-3, the J gene TRBJ2-7; D is undetermined. The V end was cut by 0 bases, the J end by 1 base, with 10 bases between. The V gene's germline CDR1 is LGHNA and CDR2 YSLEER. This CDR3 is 15 amino acids long. The CDR3 DNA is TGCGCCAGCAGCCAAGAATCCACCCCGTCCTACGAGCAGTACTTC. Residues: CASSQESTPSYEQYF.

This clonotype showed up many times. The chain carries TRBV19 and TRBJ1-5; 8 bases are a match to TRBD1. CDR3 size: 14 residues. Germline CDR1 reads LNHDA; CDR2 reads SQIVND (reference sequence). J lost 7 bases, V lost 5 bases, and 7 bases had no gene match. The DNA of the CDR3 is TGTGCCAGTAGTGAGCAGGGGGCACGACAGCCCCAGCATTTT. Its translation: CASSEQGARQPQHF.

This chain connects TRBV4-1 to TRBJ1-1; D not certain. Trimming removed 1 base from V and 7 bases from J, with 19 bases in between. The CDR3 is 16 residues long. Germline CDR1 and CDR2: MGHRA and YSYEKL. CDR3 region: CASSQAPETVGNEAFF. CDR3 DNA sequence: TGCGCCAGCAGCCAAGCCCCAGAAACAGTCGGGAATGAAGCTTTCTTT.

This clonotype was observed a single time. A much larger clone lies one base from this, so it may be a read error. The conserved phenylalanine or tryptophan normally closing the CDR3 is absent here, so this likely arose from a read error. The chain employs TRBV12-3 or TRBV12-4 and TRBJ1-1; tentative D call: TRBD1 (6 bases). Trimming removed 4 bases from V and 6 bases from J, with 15 bases in between. This CDR3 has 14 residues. CDR3 nucleotides: TGTGCCAGCAGTTACAGGGCGGGCGCCCCTGAAGCTTTCCTT. It specifies CASSYRAGAPEAFL.

This chain links TRBV5-1 with TRBJ2-5; 8 positions match TRBD1. V gave up 2 bases and J gave up 3 bases; unmatched junction bases: 3. Germline CDR1 SGHRS, CDR2 YFSETQ. This CDR3 has 14 amino acids. The CDR3 region has the DNA TGCGCCAGCAGCTTTTCACAGGGGGAAGAGACCCAGTACTTC. Its protein is CASSFSQGEETQYF.

The CDR3 reads CSARVGGENTEAFF. The CDR3 DNA sequence: TGCAGTGCTAGAGTTGGGGGAGAAAACACTGAAGCTTTCTTT. J is TRBJ1-1 and V is TRBV20-1, with a possible D match to TRBD1 (5 bases). Per the germline V gene, CDR1 is DFQATT and CDR2 is SNEGSKA (reference sequence). The CDR3 consists of 14 residues. The germline V and J ends were trimmed by 1 base and 2 bases, with 11 bases remaining between them.

With respect to this clonotype: Germline is not matched at one junction end, which may reflect a read error. The V gene is TRBV7-7, the J gene TRBJ1-1; 7 bases match TRBD1. The CDR3 runs to 20 residues. Germline lookup yields CDR1 SSHAT and CDR2 FNYEAQ (reference sequence). CDR3: CASSLDLPPTGKGMNTEAFF. The CDR3 nucleotides are TGTGCTAGCAGCTTAGACTTGCCCCCGACAGGGAAGGGAATGAACACTGAAGCTTTCTTT.

The chain recombines TRBV20-1 with TRBJ1-6; D is uncertain. The germline V and J ends were trimmed by 7 bases and 3 bases, with 22 bases remaining between them. Looked up from germline, CDR1 is DFQATT and CDR2 is SNEGSKA (reference sequence). The CDR3 is 17 residues long. The chain's CDR3 is CSVPRNSFRDYNSPLHF. CDR3 coding DNA: TGCAGTGTTCCCCGAAACAGTTTTAGGGACTATAATTCACCCCTCCACTTT.

The gene calls are TRBV7-9 and TRBJ1-3; 7 bases are a match to TRBD1. CDR1 SEHNR and CDR2 FQNEAQ come from the germline V gene (reference sequence). The CDR3 sequence is 14 residues long. The V segment lost 3 bases and the J segment 4 bases; nucleotides outside the gene matches: 3. The CDR3 bases are TGTGCCAGCAGCTTGAACAGGGGAGGAAACACCATATATTTT. Translation: CASSLNRGGNTIYF.

The rearrangement joins TRBV28 to TRBJ1-1; D remains ambiguous. Germline V gives CDR1 MDHEN, CDR2 SYDVKM. The ends were cut back, 1 base at V and 7 bases at J, with 10 bases in the middle. CDR3 length equals 13 residues. CDR3 in DNA: TGTGCCAGCAGTTTATCGACCCCAGGTGAAGCTTTCTTT. It codes for CASSLSTPGEAFF.

The rearrangement uses TRBV9 and TRBJ1-2; D is unclear. The germline gives CDR1 SGDLS, CDR2 YYNGEE. This CDR3 contains 15 residues. V lost 0 bases and J lost 4, with 13 bases in between. The CDR3 coding sequence is TGTGCCAGCAGCGTAGGACAACTACGTGCCTATGGCTACACCTTC. Residues: CASSVGQLRAYGYTF. Full variable domain (outside the CDR3, taken from reference TRBV9 and TRBJ1-2): DSGVTQTPKHLITATGQRVTLRCSPRSGDLSVYWYQQSLDQGLQFLIQYYNGEERAKGNILERFSAQQFPDLHSELNLSSLELGDSALYFCASSVGQLRAYGYTFGSGTRLTVV.

DNA for the CDR3: TGTGCCAGCAGTTTAAGATCAGGGTTCGGGACCCAGTACTTC. Amino acids: CASSLRSGFGTQYF. The chain combines TRBV12-3 or TRBV12-4 with TRBJ2-5, with D perhaps TRBD1 (5 bases). Trimming took 2 bases from V and 7 from J, leaving 14 bases between them. The length of the CDR3 is 14 residues.

In its sample, this clonotype was seen a few times. J is TRBJ2-3 and V is TRBV6-1, with no clear D. V lost 4 bases and J lost 0, with 11 bases in between. Germline V lookup: CDR1 MNHNS, CDR2 SASEGT. The CDR3 contains 15 residues. The CDR3 here is CASSVKRPSTDTQYF. As DNA, the CDR3 is TGTGCCAGCAGTGTCAAGCGCCCTAGCACAGATACGCAGTATTTT.

V is TRBV6-2 or TRBV6-3 and J is TRBJ2-4; D is undetermined. V was cut by 7 bases and J by 7 bases, with 17 bases left in between. CDR3 length equals 14 residues. From germline, CDR1 is MNHEY and CDR2 SVGEGT. The CDR3 loop reads CASNPSRRRNIQYF. Written as DNA, the CDR3 is TGTGCCAGCAACCCCTCGCGGCGGCGGAACATTCAGTACTTC.